This entry lists 7 T cell receptor beta chains sequenced from one sample in a study of T-cell memory formation after mild COVID-19. TCRdb ran MiXCR on the 5' RACE reads and lists one entry per CDR3 protein. This sample has over 120,000 distinct CDR3 sequences; around 5.8% occur once, and the top ten carry approximately 2.2%. Sequenced input: PBMCs or a T cell subset sorted from them (not recorded which). Every receptor here comes from an adult woman who had mild COVID-19 (a few samples of this study predate the infection). Cell type and time point are not known.

This clonotype was recorded many times. V and J are TRBV24-1 and TRBJ1-5; no clear D gene. This CDR3 has 13 amino acids. CDR1 KGHDR and CDR2 SFDVKD come from the germline V gene. Between the trimmed V and J ends, which lost 9 bases and 3 bases, there was a span of 11 bases. The CDR3 sequence: CATQGQLNQPQHF. The DNA for the CDR3 is TGTGCCACCCAAGGGCAACTCAATCAGCCCCAGCATTTT.

This clonotype was seen ten or more times. The chain uses TRBV12-3 or TRBV12-4 and TRBJ1-1; D unresolved. CDR3 length: 11 residues. V was trimmed by 6 bases and J by 11 bases, leaving 13 bases between them. In nucleotides, the CDR3 is TGTGCCAGCAGGTACACTGGCAGGGCTTTCTTT. Encoded protein: CASRYTGRAFF.

This clonotype came up a few times. The chain combines TRBV2 with TRBJ2-1; D remains unclear. This CDR3 region has 11 residues. V lost 6 bases, J lost 9 bases, and 9 bases lay in between. Germline-derived CDR1 and CDR2 are SNHLY and FYNNEI. The CDR3 loop reads CASRRISEQFF. As DNA, the CDR3 is TGTGCCAGCAGACGGATCAGTGAGCAGTTCTTC.

This clonotype was picked up many times. The chain couples TRBV29-1 to TRBJ2-5, with 7 bases lining up with TRBD1. CDR3 size: 11 residues. The germline V gene has CDR1 SQVTM and CDR2 ANQGSEA. J gave up 5 bases and V 5 bases, and 2 bases lay outside the gene matches. The CDR3 loop reads CSVLTGETQYF. As DNA, the CDR3 is TGCAGCGTTTTGACAGGGGAGACCCAGTACTTC.

This clonotype has a handful of counts. The CDR3 region is CSVMKGREKLFF. Written as DNA, the CDR3 is TGCAGCGTTATGAAGGGGAGGGAAAAACTGTTTTTT. The chain carries TRBV29-1 and TRBJ1-4; perhaps TRBD1 as D (5 bases). CDR1 SQVTM and CDR2 ANQGSEA come from the germline V gene. This CDR3 is 12 amino acids long. Between the trimmed V and J ends, which lost 5 bases and 8 bases, there was a span of 12 bases. The full variable domain, with the rest looked up from reference TRBV29-1 and TRBJ1-4, is SAVISQKPSRDICQRGTSLTIQCQVDSQVTMMFWYRQQPGQSLTLIATANQGSEATYESGFVIDKFPISRPNLTFSTLTVSNMSPEDSSIYLCSVMKGREKLFFGSGTQLSVL.

This clonotype was seen at least ten times. The rearrangement uses TRBV7-3 and TRBJ2-7, with 9 nucleotides matching TRBD1. After removal of 2 bases from V and 6 bases from J, the junction contained 8 bases not matched to a gene. Germline CDR1 and CDR2: SGHTA and FQGTGA. CDR3 length equals 15 residues. In DNA, the CDR3 is TGTGCCAGCAGCTTACAGGGACAGGGAGTCTCCGAGCAGTACTTC. Its translation: CASSLQGQGVSEQYF.

Ten or more counts support this clonotype. This chain connects TRBV20-1 to TRBJ2-5, with D perhaps assigned TRBD1 or TRBD2 (6 bases each). The CDR3 contains 16 residues. Per the germline V gene, CDR1 is DFQATT and CDR2 is SNEGSKA (reference sequence). Trimming shortened V by 0 bases and J by 5 bases, and 19 bases separated the two germline ends. The CDR3 nucleotides are TGCAGTGCTAGAGATCGGGGGCGGGGACTTTCGGAGACCCAGTACTTC. This gives the protein CSARDRGRGLSETQYF.